Below, 10 T cell receptor beta chains from the same sample are listed, as sequenced in a study of OX40 agonist ivuxolimab in advanced cancers. The data were produced by immunoSEQ multiplex PCR, yet TCRdb's version contains in-frame clones alone and is incomplete. The table records under 110,000 clones, about nine tenths of them present only once. The sample here was CD4+ or CD8+ T cells sorted from blood, taken in a trial of the OX40 agonist ivuxolimab. These receptors all come from an adult with an advanced solid tumor such as melanoma, head and neck, liver or kidney cancer.

This sequence joins TRBV19 and TRBJ1-2, with TRBD1 matching over 10 bases. Germline assignment: CDR1 LNHDA and CDR2 SQIVND (reference sequence). The CDR3 totals 14 residues. Unmatched junction bases numbered 5, after V lost 5 bases and J lost 5 bases. CDR3 sequence reads: CASSPGTGDYGYTF. DNA for the CDR3: TGTGCCAGTAGTCCCGGGACAGGGGATTATGGCTACACCTTC.

The rearrangement joins TRBV5-1 to TRBJ2-2; 7 nucleotides line up with TRBD1. Per germline, CDR1 SGHRS and CDR2 YFSETQ. The trim removed 4 bases at V and 4 bases at J, leaving 10 bases unmatched. CDR3 length: 16 amino acids. CDR3 coding DNA: TGCGCCAGCAGCATCGACAGGGTCACGATCACCGGGGAGCTGTTTTTT. Its protein product is CASSIDRVTITGELFF.

Here the CDR3 reads CASAKALAVANTGELFF. For the CDR3, the DNA is TGTGCCAGCGCCAAGGCGTTGGCGGTGGCGAACACCGGGGAGCTGTTTTTT. The rearrangement links TRBV27 to TRBJ2-2; D remains ambiguous. Trimming took 8 bases from V and 0 from J, leaving 19 bases between them. This CDR3 has 17 amino acids. Per the germline V gene, CDR1 is MNHEY and CDR2 is SMNVEV (reference sequence).

The chain combines TRBV5-1 with TRBJ2-7; no clear D gene. The CDR3 sequence is 13 residues long. V lost 0 bases and J 2 bases, leaving 6 bases between the germline ends. Germline CDR1 and CDR2: SGHRS and YFSETQ. The CDR3 reads CASSLVGTYEQYF. As DNA, the CDR3 is TGCGCCAGCAGCTTGGTGGGAACCTACGAGCAGTACTTC.

The chain links TRBV5-6 to TRBJ1-5; no clear D. Trimming pared 1 base from V and 6 bases from J, leaving 11 bases between. This CDR3 has 14 amino acids. CDR1 is SGHDT and CDR2 is YYEEEE in the germline V gene. DNA of the CDR3: TGTGCCAGCAGCTTGATTCAGGAGGGTCAGCCCCAGCATTTT. It yields the protein CASSLIQEGQPQHF.

The chain employs TRBV6-6 and TRBJ1-4, with 8 nucleotides matching TRBD1. The CDR3 is 14 amino acids. In germline, CDR1 is MNHNY, CDR2 SVGAGI (reference sequence). With 6 bases clipped from V and 7 bases from J, the junction kept 7 bases outside the gene matches. The CDR3 bases are TGTGCCAGCAGCTACGGGACAGGACTTGAAAAACTGTTTTTT. Protein: CASSYGTGLEKLFF.

The gene calls are TRBV18 and TRBJ1-1; tentative D call: TRBD1 (5 bases). The length of the CDR3 is 14 residues. V dropped 3 bases and J dropped 3 bases, with 11 bases sitting between them. Germline CDR1 is KGHSH and CDR2 is LQKENI. The CDR3 loop reads CASSPGLTDTEAFF. CDR3 bases: TGTGCCAGCTCACCGGGACTTACTGACACTGAAGCTTTCTTT.

V gene TRBV7-9 combines with J gene TRBJ2-7; tentatively, D is TRBD2 (5 bases). V gave up 0 bases and J gave up 3 bases, with 15 bases separating them. Germline V gene data show CDR1 as SEHNR and CDR2 as FQNEAQ (reference sequence). CDR3 length equals 16 residues. As DNA, the CDR3 is TGTGCCAGCAGCTTAGCGCTACGGAGAGGGTTCTACGAGCAGTACTTC. It encodes CASSLALRRGFYEQYF.

The chain employs TRBV6-5 and TRBJ1-2; 9 bases are shared with TRBD1. The germline V gene encodes CDR1 MNHEY and CDR2 SVGAGI. This CDR3 has 14 amino acids. V lost 6 bases, J lost 4 bases, and 6 bases stayed unmatched. Here the CDR3 DNA reads TGTGCCAGCAGGACCGGGACAGGGTTCTATGGCTACACCTTC. The encoded protein is CASRTGTGFYGYTF.

The rearrangement uses TRBV2 and TRBJ1-4; TRBD1 aligns across 8 bases. J gave up 7 bases and V 6 bases, and 10 bases lay outside the gene matches. Germline loops: CDR1 SNHLY, CDR2 FYNNEI. The CDR3 is 15 residues long. The CDR3 spells CASRPDRGGSEKLFF. CDR3 in DNA: TGTGCCAGCAGACCAGACAGGGGCGGGAGTGAAAAACTGTTTTTT.